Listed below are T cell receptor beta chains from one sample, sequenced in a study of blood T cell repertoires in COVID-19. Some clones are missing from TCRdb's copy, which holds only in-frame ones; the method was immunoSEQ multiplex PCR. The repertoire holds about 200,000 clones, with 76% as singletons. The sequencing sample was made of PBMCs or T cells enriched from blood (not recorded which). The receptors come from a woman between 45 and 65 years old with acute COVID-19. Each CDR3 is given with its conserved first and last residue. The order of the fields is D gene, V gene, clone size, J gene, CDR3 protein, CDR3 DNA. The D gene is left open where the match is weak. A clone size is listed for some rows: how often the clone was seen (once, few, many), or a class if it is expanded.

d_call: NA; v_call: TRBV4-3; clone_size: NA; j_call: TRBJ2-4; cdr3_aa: CASSRQQGWKNIQYF; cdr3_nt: TGCGCCAGCAGCCGGCAACAGGGTTGGAAAAACATTCAGTACTTC
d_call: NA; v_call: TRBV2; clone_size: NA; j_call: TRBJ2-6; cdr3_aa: CASRLQGNAGANVLTF; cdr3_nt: TGTGCCAGCAGGCTCCAGGGAAACGCTGGGGCCAACGTCCTGACTTTC
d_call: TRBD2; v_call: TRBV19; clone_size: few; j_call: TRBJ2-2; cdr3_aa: CASLGVGASGVLITGELFF; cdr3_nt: TGTGCCAGCCTCGGGGTAGGGGCTAGCGGGGTTCTTATCACCGGGGAGCTGTTTTTT
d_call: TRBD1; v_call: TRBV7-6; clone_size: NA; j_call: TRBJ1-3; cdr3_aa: CASSLRQGTGSGNTIYF; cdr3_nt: TGTGCCAGCAGCTTACGACAGGGGACGGGCTCTGGAAACACCATATATTTT
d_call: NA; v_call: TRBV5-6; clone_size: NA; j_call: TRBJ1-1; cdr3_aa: CASSLPIQGMNTEAFF; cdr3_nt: TGTGCCAGCAGCTTGCCCATTCAGGGCATGAACACTGAAGCTTTCTTT
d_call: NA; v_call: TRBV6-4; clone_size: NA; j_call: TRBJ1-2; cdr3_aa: CASSEGAGPYGYTF; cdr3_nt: TGTGCCAGCAGTGAGGGGGCAGGCCCCTATGGCTACACCTTC
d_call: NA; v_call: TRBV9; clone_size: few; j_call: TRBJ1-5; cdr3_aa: CASSPRPGSAQHF; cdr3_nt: TGTGCCAGCAGCCCCAGACCGGGTTCGGCCCAGCATTTT
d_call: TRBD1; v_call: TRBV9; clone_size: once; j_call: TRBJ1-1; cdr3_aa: CASSTRTGAGTEAFF; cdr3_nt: TGTGCCAGCAGCACGCGGACAGGGGCAGGTACTGAAGCTTTCTTT
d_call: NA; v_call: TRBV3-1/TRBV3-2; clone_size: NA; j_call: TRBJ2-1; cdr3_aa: CASSQEGSNEQFF; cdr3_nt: TGTGCCAGCAGCCAAGAAGGGAGCAATGAGCAGTTCTTC
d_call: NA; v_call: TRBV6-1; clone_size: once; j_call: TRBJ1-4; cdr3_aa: CASSEWGAGDELFF; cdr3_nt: TGTGCCAGCAGTGAATGGGGGGCGGGGGATGAACTGTTTTTT
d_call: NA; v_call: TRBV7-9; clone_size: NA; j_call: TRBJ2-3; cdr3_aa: CASSSVMRRTDTQYF; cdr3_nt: TGTGCCAGCAGCTCCGTCATGCGGCGCACAGATACGCAGTATTTT
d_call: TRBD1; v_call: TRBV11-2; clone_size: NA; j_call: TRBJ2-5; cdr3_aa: CASSLVAGGAGETQYF; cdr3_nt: TGTGCCAGCAGCTTAGTAGCAGGGGGAGCAGGAGAGACCCAGTACTTC
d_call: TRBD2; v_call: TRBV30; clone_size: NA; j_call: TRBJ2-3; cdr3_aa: CAWSSPGGVDTQYF; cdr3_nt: TGTGCCTGGAGCTCCCCTGGGGGGGTAGATACGCAGTATTTT
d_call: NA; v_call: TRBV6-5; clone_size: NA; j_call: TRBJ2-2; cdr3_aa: CASRRPGDTGELFF; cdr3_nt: TGTGCCAGCAGGCGCCCGGGGGACACCGGGGAGCTGTTTTTT
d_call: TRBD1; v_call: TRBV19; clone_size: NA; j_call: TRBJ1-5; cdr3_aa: CASSIGQGAGQPQHF; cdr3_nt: TGTGCCAGTAGTATAGGTCAGGGGGCAGGACAGCCCCAGCATTTT
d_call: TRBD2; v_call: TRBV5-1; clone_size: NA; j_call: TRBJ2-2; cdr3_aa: CASSSGTTPWAGELFF; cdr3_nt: TGCGCCAGCAGCTCCGGGACTACCCCATGGGCCGGGGAGCTGTTTTTT
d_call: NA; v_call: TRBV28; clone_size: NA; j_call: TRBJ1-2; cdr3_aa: CASSPGANYGYTF; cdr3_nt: TGTGCCAGCAGCCCAGGGGCTAACTATGGCTACACCTTC
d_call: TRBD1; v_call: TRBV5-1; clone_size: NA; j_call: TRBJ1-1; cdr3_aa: CASSSQGAGTEAFF; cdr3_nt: TGCGCCAGCAGCTCCCAGGGGGCTGGCACTGAAGCTTTCTTT
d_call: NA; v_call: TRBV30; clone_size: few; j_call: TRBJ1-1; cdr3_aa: CAWRIPGNQPNTEAFF; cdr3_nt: TGTGCCTGGAGAATCCCAGGCAACCAACCGAACACTGAAGCTTTCTTT
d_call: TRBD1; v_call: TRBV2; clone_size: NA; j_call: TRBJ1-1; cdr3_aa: CASSKTGVNTEAFF; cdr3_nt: TGTGCCAGCAGTAAAACAGGGGTGAACACTGAAGCTTTCTTT
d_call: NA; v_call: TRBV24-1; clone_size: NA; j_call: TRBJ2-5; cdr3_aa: CATSDFIGARGETQYF; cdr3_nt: TGTGCCACCAGTGATTTCATCGGTGCCCGGGGGGAGACCCAGTACTTC
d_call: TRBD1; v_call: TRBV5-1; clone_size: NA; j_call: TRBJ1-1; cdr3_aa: CASSFGQGFTEAFF; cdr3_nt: TGCGCCAGCAGCTTTGGACAGGGGTTCACTGAAGCTTTCTTT
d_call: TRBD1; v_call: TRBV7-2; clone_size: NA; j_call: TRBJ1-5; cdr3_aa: CASSLGTGVYSNQPQHF; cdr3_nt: TGTGCCAGCAGCTTAGGGACAGGGGTTTATAGCAATCAGCCCCAGCATTTT
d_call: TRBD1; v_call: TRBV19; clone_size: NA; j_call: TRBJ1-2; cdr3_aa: CASTDLGQGGGYYGYTF; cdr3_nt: TGTGCCAGTACCGACCTTGGACAGGGCGGAGGGTACTATGGCTACACCTTC
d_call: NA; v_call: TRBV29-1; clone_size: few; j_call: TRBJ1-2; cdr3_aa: CSVDPGYGYTF; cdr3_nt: TGCAGCGTTGACCCAGGCTATGGCTACACCTTC
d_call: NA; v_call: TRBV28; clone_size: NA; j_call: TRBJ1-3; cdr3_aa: CASSLYRGGGTGNTIYF; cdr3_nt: TGTGCCAGCAGTTTATACCGAGGGGGGGGGACCGGAAACACCATATATTTT
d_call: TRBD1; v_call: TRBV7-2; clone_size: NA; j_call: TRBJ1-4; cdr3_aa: CASSLRDRLFF; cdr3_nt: TGTGCCAGCAGCCTCCGGGACAGACTGTTTTTT
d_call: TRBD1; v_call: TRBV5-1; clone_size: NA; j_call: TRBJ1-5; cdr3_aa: CASSLSGGSNQPQHF; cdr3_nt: TGCGCCAGCAGCTTGTCAGGGGGTAGCAATCAGCCCCAGCATTTT
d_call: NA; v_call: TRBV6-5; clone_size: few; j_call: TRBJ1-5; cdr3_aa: CASSWSRGQPQHF; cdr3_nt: TGTGCCAGCAGTTGGAGCAGGGGCCAGCCCCAGCATTTT
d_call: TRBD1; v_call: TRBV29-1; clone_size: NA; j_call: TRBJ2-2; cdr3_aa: CSVEHPGTANTGELFF; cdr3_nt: TGCAGCGTTGAACACCCCGGGACAGCGAACACCGGGGAGCTGTTTTTT
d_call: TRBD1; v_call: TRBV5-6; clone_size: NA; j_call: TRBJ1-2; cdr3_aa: CASSLGTGPNYGYTF; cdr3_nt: TGTGCCAGCAGCTTGGGGACAGGGCCAAACTATGGCTACACCTTC
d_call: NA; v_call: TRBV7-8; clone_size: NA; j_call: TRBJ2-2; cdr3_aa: CASSLVLHSNTGELFF; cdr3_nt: TGTGCCAGCAGCTTAGTGTTGCACAGCAACACCGGGGAGCTGTTTTTT
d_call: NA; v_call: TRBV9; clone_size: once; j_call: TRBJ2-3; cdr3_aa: CASSVESGGGADTQYF; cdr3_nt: TGTGCCAGCAGCGTAGAAAGCGGAGGGGGCGCAGATACGCAGTATTTT
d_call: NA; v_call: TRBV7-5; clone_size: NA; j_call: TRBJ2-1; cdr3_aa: CARSLTATGASSYNEQFF; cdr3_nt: TGTGCCAGAAGCTTAACGGCGACAGGGGCAAGCTCCTACAATGAGCAGTTCTTC
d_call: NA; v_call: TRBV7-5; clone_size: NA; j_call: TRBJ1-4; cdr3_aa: CVRSLPGTEGEKLFF; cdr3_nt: TGTGTCAGAAGCTTACCCGGGACGGAGGGGGAAAAACTGTTTTTT
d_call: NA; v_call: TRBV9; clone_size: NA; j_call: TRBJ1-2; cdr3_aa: CASSVGQDRYTF; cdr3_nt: TGTGCCAGCAGCGTAGGACAAGACCGTTACACCTTC
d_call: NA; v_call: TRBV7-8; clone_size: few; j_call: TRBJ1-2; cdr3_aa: CASSQRTATNYGYTF; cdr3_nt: TGTGCCAGCAGCCAACGGACAGCCACTAACTATGGCTACACCTTC
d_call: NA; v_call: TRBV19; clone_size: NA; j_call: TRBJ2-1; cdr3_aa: CASRFQRRDEQFF; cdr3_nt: TGTGCCAGTAGATTTCAGAGGAGGGATGAGCAGTTCTTC
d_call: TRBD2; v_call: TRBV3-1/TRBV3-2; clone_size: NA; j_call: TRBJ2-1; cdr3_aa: CASSLTSPNFNEQFF; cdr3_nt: TGTGCCAGCAGCCTGACTAGCCCGAACTTCAATGAGCAGTTCTTC
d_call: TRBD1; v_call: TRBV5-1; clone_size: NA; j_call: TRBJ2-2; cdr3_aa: CASSLGQGNTGELFF; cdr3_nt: TGCGCCAGCAGCTTGGGACAGGGGAACACCGGGGAGCTGTTTTTT
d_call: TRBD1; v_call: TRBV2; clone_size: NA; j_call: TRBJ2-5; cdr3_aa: CASSDQGTGGEETQYF; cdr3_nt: TGTGCCAGCAGTGACCAAGGGACAGGGGGAGAGGAGACCCAGTACTTC
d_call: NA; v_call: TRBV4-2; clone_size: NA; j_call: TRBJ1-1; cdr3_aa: CASSRASTDTEAFF; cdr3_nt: TGTGCCAGCAGCCGGGCATCGACGGACACTGAAGCTTTCTTT
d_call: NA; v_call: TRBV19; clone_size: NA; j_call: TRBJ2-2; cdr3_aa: CASTRQYVNTGELFF; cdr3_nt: TGTGCCAGCACCAGACAGTACGTGAACACCGGGGAGCTGTTTTTT
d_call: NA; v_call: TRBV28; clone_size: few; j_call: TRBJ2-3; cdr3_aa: CASSKPGLIGTDTQYF; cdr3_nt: TGTGCCAGCAGTAAACCGGGACTCATAGGCACAGATACGCAGTATTTT
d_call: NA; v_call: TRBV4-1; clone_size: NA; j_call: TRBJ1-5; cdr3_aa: CASSRETAYSNQPQHF; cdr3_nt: TGCGCCAGCAGCCGCGAGACAGCTTATAGCAATCAGCCCCAGCATTTT
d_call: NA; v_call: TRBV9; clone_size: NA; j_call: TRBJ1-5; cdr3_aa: CASSVGTESNQPQHF; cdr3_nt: TGTGCCAGCAGCGTAGGGACAGAGAGCAATCAGCCCCAGCATTTT
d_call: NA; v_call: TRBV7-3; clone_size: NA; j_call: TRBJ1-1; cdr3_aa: CASKGSTGEAFF; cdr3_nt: TGTGCCAGCAAGGGATCGACAGGTGAAGCTTTCTTT
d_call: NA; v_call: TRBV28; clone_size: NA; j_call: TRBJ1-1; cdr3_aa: CASSPSWGREFTEAFF; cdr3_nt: TGTGCCAGCAGTCCATCGTGGGGCAGAGAATTCACTGAAGCTTTCTTT
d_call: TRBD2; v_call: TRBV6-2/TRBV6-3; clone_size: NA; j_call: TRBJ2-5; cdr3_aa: CASSYGLLAGTQETQYF; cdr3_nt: TGTGCCAGCAGTTACGGCCTACTAGCGGGGACTCAAGAGACCCAGTACTTC
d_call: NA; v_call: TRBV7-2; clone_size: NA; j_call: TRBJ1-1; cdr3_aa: CASRSNTNTEAFF; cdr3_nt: TGTGCCAGCAGGTCAAACACGAACACTGAAGCTTTCTTT
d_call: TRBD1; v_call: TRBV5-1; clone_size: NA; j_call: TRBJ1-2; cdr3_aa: CASSVGQGQNYGYTF; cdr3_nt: TGCGCCAGCAGCGTTGGACAGGGGCAGAACTATGGCTACACCTTC
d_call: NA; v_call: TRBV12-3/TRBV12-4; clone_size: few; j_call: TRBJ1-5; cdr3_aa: CASSINRNQPQHF; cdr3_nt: TGTGCCAGCAGTATAAACAGAAATCAGCCCCAGCATTTT
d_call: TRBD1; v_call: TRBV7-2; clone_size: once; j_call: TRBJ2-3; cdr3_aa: CASRRQGAADTQYF; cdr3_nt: TGTGCCAGCAGACGACAGGGGGCGGCAGATACGCAGTATTTT
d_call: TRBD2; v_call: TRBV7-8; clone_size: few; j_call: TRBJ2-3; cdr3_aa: CASSPSGSTDTQYF; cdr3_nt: TGTGCCAGCAGCCCTAGCGGAAGCACAGATACGCAGTATTTT
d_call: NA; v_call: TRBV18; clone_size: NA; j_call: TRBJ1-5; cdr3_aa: CASSPLGGNQPQHF; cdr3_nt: TGTGCCAGCTCACCTTTGGGAGGCAATCAGCCCCAGCATTTT
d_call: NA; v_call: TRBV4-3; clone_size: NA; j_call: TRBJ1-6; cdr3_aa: CASSQAEGLGYNSPLHF; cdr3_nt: TGCGCCAGCAGCCAAGCGGAGGGATTGGGCTATAATTCACCCCTCCACTTT
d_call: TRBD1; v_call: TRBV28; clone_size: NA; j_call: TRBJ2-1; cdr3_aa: CASSLYLDRSYNEQFF; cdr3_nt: TGTGCCAGCAGTTTATACTTGGACAGGTCCTACAATGAGCAGTTCTTC